This T cell receptor (beta chain) originates from a study of blood T cell repertoires in COVID-19. Some clones are missing from TCRdb's copy, which holds only in-frame ones; the method was immunoSEQ multiplex PCR. Of around 99,000 clones detected, approximately 88% appear once; the ten largest clones hold roughly 4.4%. Germline CDR1 reads KGHSH; CDR2 reads LQKENI. CDR3 length: 12 residues. V was trimmed by 3 bases and J by 5 bases, leaving 8 bases between them. This chain links TRBV18 with TRBJ2-7; maybe TRBD1 (6 bases). Sequenced: peripheral blood. The receptor was isolated from a human donor in a cohort sampled during active COVID-19. In nucleotides, the CDR3 is TGTGCCAGCTCACCCAAGGGGGACGAGCAGTACTTC. This sequence encodes CASSPKGDEQYF.